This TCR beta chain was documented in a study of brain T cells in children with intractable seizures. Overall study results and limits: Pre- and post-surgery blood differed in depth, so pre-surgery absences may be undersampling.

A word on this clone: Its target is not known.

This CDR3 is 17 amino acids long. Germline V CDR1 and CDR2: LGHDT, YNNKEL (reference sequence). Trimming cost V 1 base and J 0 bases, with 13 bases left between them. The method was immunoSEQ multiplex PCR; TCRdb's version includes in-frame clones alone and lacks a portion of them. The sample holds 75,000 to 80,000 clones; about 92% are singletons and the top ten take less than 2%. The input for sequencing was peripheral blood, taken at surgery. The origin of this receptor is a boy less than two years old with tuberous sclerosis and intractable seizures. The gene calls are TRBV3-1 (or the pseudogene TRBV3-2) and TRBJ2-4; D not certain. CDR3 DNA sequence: TGTGCCAGCAGCCAAGGTCAGTCTTTCTTAGCCAAAAACATTCAGTACTTC. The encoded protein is CASSQGQSFLAKNIQYF.